The source of this TCR beta chain is a study of cytomegalovirus exposure and HLA in healthy donors. The donors were members of the roughly 130-subject validation cohort (separate from the approximately 670-subject first cohort). Comment on this clone: Its antigen remains unidentified.

Study-level points and caveats: The tendency of first-cohort TCR clusters to co-occur in the 120 or so validation repertoires was identified by a subsequent analysis. A list of 164 TCR beta chains associated with cytomegalovirus was given. CMV antigen specificity of a few CMV-associated chains was confirmed in vitro.

This table comes from immunoSEQ multiplex PCR, and its TCRdb copy is limited to in-frame clones, with some not included. The sample shows approximately 230,000 clones, roughly 84% of them seen only once. V gave up 3 bases and J gave up 4 bases; unmatched junction bases: 3. The CDR3 length is 14 residues. CDR1 SGDLS and CDR2 YYNGEE come from the germline V gene. Sequencing was done on a sample of PBMCs. This sequence originates from a man between 18 and 29 years old in good health and CMV-seropositive. The rearrangement joins TRBV9 to TRBJ2-7; 11 bases are shared with TRBD2. The CDR3 bases are TGTGCCAGCAGCGAGGGACTAGCGGAATACGAGCAGTACTTC. Translation: CASSEGLAEYEQYF.